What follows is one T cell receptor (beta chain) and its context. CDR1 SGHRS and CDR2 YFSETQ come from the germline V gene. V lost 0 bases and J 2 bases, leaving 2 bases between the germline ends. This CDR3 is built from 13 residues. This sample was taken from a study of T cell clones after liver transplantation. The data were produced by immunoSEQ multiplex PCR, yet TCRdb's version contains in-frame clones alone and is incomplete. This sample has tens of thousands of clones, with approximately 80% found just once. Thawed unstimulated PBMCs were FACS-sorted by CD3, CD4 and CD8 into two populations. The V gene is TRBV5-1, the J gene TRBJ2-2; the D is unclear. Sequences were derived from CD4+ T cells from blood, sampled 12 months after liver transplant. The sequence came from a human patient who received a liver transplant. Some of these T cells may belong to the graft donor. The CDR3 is CASSLDNTGELFF. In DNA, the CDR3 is TGCGCCAGCAGCTTGGATAACACCGGGGAGCTGTTTTTT.